Here is one TCR beta chain with its context. This CDR3 comprises 15 residues. V shed 1 base, J shed 8 bases, and the junction held 5 bases outside the gene matches. Germline values: CDR1 LNHDA, CDR2 SQIVND (reference sequence). This entry is derived from a study of T cell changes during pregnancy in multiple sclerosis. Some clones are missing from TCRdb's copy, which holds only in-frame ones; the method was immunoSEQ multiplex PCR. The table includes about 92,000 clones, about 92% detected once. The receptor comes from a female donor with multiple sclerosis, enrolled in a pregnancy study. Specimen: peripheral blood, collected in the first trimester of pregnancy. V usage is TRBV19 and J usage is TRBJ1-4; TRBD1 agrees at 9 bases. CDR3 in amino acids: CASSIVGTGKEKLFF. The DNA for the CDR3 is TGTGCCAGTAGTATAGTCGGGACAGGGAAAGAAAAACTGTTTTTT.